This T cell receptor (beta chain) comes out of a study of T cells in localized non-small cell lung cancer. General study results and limits: The study found T cell clonality highest in uninvolved adjacent lung, above tumor. Turning up in adjacent lung were a median about 61 of the top 100 tumor clones. Sequencing involved a lone tumor region, leaving heterogeneity possible.

A word on this clone: Its antigen is not known.

Clones were sequenced by immunoSEQ multiplex PCR, and TCRdb holds only the in-frame ones, with some missing. The sample has 45,000 to 60,000 clones; 86% are singletons. CDR3 length equals 13 residues. V was cut by 4 bases and J by 2 bases, with 9 bases left in between. Germline V CDR1 and CDR2: MNHNS, SASEGT. The rearrangement links TRBV6-1 to TRBJ2-7; perhaps TRBD1 as D (6 bases). The material sequenced was PBMCs, taken before any cancer treatment. The clonotype was recovered from a man between 40 and 75 years old with stage II lung adenocarcinoma. DNA of the CDR3: TGTGCCAGCAGTGTCGACAGGACCTACGAGCAGTACGTC. Amino acids: CASSVDRTYEQYV.